This T cell receptor (beta chain) emerged from a study of beta chain features in type 1 diabetes. Study results and caveats: There was a moderate but significant shortening of TCRB CDR3s in all four CD4+ subsets of Type 1 diabetes patients.

Note on this clone: What it binds is unknown.

Germline loops: CDR1 MDHEN, CDR2 SYDVKM. With 2 bases removed from V and 4 bases from J, the gap between germline ends came to 4 bases. The CDR3 is 12 amino acids. Isolated RNA was reverse transcribed in full, so expressed TCRB transcripts were sequenced. Here immunoSEQ multiplex PCR was the method, and the copy in TCRdb shows in-frame clones only, minus some. The sample yields a few hundred thousand clones, roughly an eighth seen once. Sequencing input: naive CD4+ T cells from blood. This rearrangement joins TRBV28 to TRBJ2-3; D ambiguous. The source is a woman aged 18-29 years with type 1 diabetes. The CDR3 DNA reads as TGTGCCAGCAGTTTAGCGGCAGATACGCAGTATTTT. Its protein product is CASSLAADTQYF.